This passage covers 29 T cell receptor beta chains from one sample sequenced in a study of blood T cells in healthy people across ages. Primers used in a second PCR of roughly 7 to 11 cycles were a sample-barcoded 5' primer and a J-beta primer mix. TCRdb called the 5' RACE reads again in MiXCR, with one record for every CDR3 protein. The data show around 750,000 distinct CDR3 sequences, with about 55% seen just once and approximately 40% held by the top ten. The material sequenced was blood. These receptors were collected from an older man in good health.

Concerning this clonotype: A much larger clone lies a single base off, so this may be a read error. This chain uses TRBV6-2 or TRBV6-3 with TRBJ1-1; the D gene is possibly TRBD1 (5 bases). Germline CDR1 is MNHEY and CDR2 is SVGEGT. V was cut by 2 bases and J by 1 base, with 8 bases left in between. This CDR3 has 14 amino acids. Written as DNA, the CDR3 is TGTGCCAGCAGTTACAGAGGGGCGAACACTGAAGCTTTCTTT. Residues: CASSYRGANTEAFF.

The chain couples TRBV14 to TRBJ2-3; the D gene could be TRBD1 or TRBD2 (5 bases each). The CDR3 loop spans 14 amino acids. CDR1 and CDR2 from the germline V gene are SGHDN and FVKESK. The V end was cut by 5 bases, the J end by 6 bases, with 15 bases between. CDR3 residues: CASSFMGRTDTQYF. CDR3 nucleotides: TGTGCCAGCAGCTTCATGGGACGTACGGATACGCAGTATTTT.

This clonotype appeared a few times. CDR3 coding DNA: TGTGCCAGCAGTAGGGGAGGGGGCGCGTACGAGCAGTACTTC. Amino acid sequence: CASSRGGGAYEQYF. V gene TRBV6-6 combines with J gene TRBJ2-7; either TRBD1 or TRBD2 may fit D (7 bases each). Per the germline V gene, CDR1 is MNHNY and CDR2 is SVGAGI (reference sequence). The CDR3 runs to 14 residues. Trimming cost V 5 bases and J 4 bases, with 15 bases left between them.

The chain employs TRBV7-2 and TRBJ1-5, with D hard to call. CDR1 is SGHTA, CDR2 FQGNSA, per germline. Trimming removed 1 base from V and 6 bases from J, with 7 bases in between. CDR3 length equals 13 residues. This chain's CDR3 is CASSLERVQPQHF. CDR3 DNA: TGTGCCAGCAGCTTAGAAAGAGTTCAGCCCCAGCATTTT.

The CDR3 sequence: CASSLLGSGYNEQFF. The CDR3, as DNA: TGTGCCAGCAGCCTACTAGGATCAGGCTACAATGAGCAGTTCTTC. The chain is built from TRBV6-2 or TRBV6-3 and TRBJ2-1; D possibly corresponds to TRBD2 (5 bases). Germline V gene data show CDR1 as MNHEY and CDR2 as SVGEGT. The CDR3 is made up of 15 amino acids. The V end was cut by 6 bases, the J end by 3 bases, with 15 bases between.

The CDR3 bases are TGTGCCAGCTCACCCCGTCCCGGACTAGCGGACAACTACGAGCAGTACTTC. Its translation: CASSPRPGLADNYEQYF. This chain joins TRBV18 and TRBJ2-7; 10 bases fit TRBD2. V shed 3 bases and J 3 bases; nucleotides not matched to a gene: 11. The CDR3 loop spans 17 amino acids. Per germline, CDR1 KGHSH and CDR2 LQKENI. The full variable domain, with the rest looked up from reference TRBV18 and TRBJ2-7, is NAGVMQNPRHLVRRRGQEARLRCSPMKGHSHVYWYRQLPEEGLKFMVYLQKENIIDESGMPKERFSAEFPKEGPSILRIQQVVRGDSAAYFCASSPRPGLADNYEQYFGPGTRLTVT.

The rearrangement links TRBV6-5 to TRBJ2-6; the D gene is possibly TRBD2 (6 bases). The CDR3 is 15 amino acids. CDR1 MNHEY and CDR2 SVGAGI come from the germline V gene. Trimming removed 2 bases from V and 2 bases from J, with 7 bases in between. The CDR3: CASSYGGTGANVLTF. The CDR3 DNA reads TGTGCCAGCAGTTACGGGGGGACTGGGGCCAACGTCCTGACTTTC.

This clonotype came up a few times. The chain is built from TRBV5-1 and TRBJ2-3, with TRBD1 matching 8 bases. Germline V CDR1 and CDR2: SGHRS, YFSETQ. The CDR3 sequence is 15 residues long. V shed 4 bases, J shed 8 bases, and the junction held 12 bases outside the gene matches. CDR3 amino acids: CASSPWDRLSATQYF. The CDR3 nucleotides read TGCGCCAGCAGCCCCTGGGACAGGCTGTCAGCTACGCAGTATTTT.

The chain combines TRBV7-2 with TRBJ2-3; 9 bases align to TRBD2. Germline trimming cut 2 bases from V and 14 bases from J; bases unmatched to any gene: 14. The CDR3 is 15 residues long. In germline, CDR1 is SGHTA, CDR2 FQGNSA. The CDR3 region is CASSLRLAGNRYAYF. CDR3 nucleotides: TGTGCCAGCAGCTTAAGGCTAGCGGGGAATAGATACGCGTATTTT. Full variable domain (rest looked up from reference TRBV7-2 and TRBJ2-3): GAGVSQSPSNKVTEKGKDVELRCDPISGHTALYWYRQSLGQGLEFLIYFQGNSAPDKSGLPSDRFSAERTGGSVSTLTIQRTQQEDSAVYLCASSLRLAGNRYAYFGPGTRLTVL.

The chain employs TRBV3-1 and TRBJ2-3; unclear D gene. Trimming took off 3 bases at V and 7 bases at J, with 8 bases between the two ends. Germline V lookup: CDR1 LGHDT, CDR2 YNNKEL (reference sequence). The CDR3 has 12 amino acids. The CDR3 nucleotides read TGTGCCAGCAGCCAGCTAGGGAATACGCAGTATTTT. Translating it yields CASSQLGNTQYF.

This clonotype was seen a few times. Here the CDR3 DNA reads TGTGCCAGCAGTGCCCTCGGAGGTGGAGAGACCCAGTACTTC. Translated, it gives CASSALGGGETQYF. V usage is TRBV6-5 and J usage is TRBJ2-5, with D perhaps matching TRBD2 (5 bases). Germline V gene lookup returns CDR1 MNHEY and CDR2 SVGAGI. This CDR3 contains 14 residues. V was pared by 5 bases and J by 4 bases, with 14 bases between.

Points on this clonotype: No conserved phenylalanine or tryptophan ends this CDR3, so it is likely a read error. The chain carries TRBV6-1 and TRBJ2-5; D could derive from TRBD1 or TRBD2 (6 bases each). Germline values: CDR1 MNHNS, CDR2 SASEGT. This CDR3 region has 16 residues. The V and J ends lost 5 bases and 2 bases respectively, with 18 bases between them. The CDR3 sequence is CASSTTAGGGQETQYV. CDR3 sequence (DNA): TGTGCCAGCAGTACCACAGCCGGGGGCGGACAAGAGACCCAGTACGTC.

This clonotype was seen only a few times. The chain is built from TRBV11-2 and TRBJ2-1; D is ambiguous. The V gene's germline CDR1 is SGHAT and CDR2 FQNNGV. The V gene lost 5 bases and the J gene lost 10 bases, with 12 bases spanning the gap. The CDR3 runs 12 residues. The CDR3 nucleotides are TGTGCCAGCAGCCCTCAGTCCGGGGAGCAGTTCTTC. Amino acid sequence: CASSPQSGEQFF.

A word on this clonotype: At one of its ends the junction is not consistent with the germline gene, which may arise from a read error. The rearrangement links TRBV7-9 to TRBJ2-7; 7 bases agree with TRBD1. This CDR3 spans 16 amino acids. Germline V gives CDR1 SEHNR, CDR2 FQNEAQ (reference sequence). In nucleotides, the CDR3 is TGTGCCAGCAGCTTAGTCGGGACAGTGCCCTCCGACGAGCAGTACTTC. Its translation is CASSLVGTVPSDEQYF.

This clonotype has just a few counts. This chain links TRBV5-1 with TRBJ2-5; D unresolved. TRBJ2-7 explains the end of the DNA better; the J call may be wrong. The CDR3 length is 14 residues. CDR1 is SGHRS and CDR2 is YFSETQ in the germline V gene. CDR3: CASSLESRSYEQYF. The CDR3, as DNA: TGCGCCAGCAGCTTGGAGAGCAGATCCTACGAGCAGTACTTC.

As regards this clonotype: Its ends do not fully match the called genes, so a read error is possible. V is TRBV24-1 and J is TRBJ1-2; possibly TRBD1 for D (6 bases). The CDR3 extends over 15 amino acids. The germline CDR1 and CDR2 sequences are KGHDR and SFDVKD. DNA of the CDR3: TGTGCCACCAGTGATTCCGGGACATCTAACTATGGCTACACCTTT. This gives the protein CATSDSGTSNYGYTF.

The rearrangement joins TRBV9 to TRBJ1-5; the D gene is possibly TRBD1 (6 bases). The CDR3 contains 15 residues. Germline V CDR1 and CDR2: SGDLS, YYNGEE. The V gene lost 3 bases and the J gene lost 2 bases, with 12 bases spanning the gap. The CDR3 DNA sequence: TGTGCCAGCAGCGCAGGGGCCGGACGCAATCAGCCCCAGCATTTT. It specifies CASSAGAGRNQPQHF.

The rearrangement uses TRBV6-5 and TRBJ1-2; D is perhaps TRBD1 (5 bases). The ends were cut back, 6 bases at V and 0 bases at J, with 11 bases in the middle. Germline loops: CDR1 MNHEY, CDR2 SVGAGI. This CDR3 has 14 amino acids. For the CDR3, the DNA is TGTGCCAGCAGGCCCGGACAAACTAACTATGGCTACACCTTC. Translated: CASRPGQTNYGYTF.

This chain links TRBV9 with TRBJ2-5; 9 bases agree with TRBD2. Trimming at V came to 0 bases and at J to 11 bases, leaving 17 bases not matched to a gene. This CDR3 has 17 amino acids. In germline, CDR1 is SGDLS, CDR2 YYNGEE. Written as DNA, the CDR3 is TGTGCCAGCAGCGTAGGTTTTGCTAGCGGGGATGACAATGAGCAGTACTTC. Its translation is CASSVGFASGDDNEQYF. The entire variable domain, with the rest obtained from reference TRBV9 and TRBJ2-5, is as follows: DSGVTQTPKHLITATGQRVTLRCSPRSGDLSVYWYQQSLDQGLQFLIQYYNGEERAKGNILERFSAQQFPDLHSELNLSSLELGDSALYFCASSVGFASGDDNEQYFGPGTRLLVL.

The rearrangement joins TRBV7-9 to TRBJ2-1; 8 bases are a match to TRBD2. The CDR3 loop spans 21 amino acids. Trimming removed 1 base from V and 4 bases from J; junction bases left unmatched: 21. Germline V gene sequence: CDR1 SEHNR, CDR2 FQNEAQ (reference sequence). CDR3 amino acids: CASSLGPGLALFDRPYNEQFF. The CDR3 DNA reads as TGTGCCAGCAGCTTAGGGCCTGGACTAGCTCTTTTCGATCGACCTTACAATGAGCAGTTCTTC. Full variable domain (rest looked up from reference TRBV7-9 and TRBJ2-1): DTGVSQNPRHKITKRGQNVTFRCDPISEHNRLYWYRQTLGQGPEFLTYFQNEAQLEKSRLLSDRFSAERPKGSFSTLEIQRTEQGDSAMYLCASSLGPGLALFDRPYNEQFFGPGTRLTVL.

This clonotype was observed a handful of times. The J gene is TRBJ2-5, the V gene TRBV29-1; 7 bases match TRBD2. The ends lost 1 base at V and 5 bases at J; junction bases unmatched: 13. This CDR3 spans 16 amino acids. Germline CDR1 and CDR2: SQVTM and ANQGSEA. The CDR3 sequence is CSVEVGGSAIKETQYF. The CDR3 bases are TGCAGCGTTGAAGTAGGCGGGAGTGCCATCAAGGAGACCCAGTACTTC.

The CDR3 bases are TGTGCCAGCAGCTTAGCCCCGGGGTCCGAGCAGTACTTC. Amino acid sequence: CASSLAPGSEQYF. V usage is TRBV7-9 and J usage is TRBJ2-7, with a possible D match to TRBD2 (5 bases). CDR3 size: 13 residues. The germline gives CDR1 SEHNR, CDR2 FQNEAQ (reference sequence). The V end was cut by 0 bases, the J end by 6 bases, with 9 bases between.

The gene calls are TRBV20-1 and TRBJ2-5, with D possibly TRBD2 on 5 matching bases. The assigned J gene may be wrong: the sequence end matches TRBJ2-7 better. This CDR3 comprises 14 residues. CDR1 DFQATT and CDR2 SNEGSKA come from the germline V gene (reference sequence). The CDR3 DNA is TGCAGTGCTAGATCGAGCGGTTTGACCTACGAGCAGTACTTC. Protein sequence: CSARSSGLTYEQYF.

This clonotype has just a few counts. The CDR3 loop is CATSDRTGGWSEQYF. CDR3 coding DNA: TGTGCCACCAGTGACAGGACAGGGGGGTGGTCGGAGCAGTACTTC. This chain links TRBV24-1 with TRBJ2-5; 10 positions agree with TRBD1. The CDR3 spans 15 residues. With V trimmed by 4 bases and J by 11 bases, 12 bases remained unmatched. CDR1 is KGHDR, CDR2 SFDVKD, per germline.

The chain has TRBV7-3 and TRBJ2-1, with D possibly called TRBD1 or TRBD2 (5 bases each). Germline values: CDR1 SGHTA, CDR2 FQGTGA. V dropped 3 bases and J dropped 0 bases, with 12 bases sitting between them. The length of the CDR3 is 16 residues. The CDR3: CASSLGDRFSYNEQFF. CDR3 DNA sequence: TGTGCCAGCAGCTTGGGGGACCGGTTCTCCTACAATGAGCAGTTCTTC. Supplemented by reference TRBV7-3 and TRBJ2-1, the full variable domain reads GAGVSQTPSNKVTEKGKYVELRCDPISGHTALYWYRQSLGQGPEFLIYFQGTGAADDSGLPNDRFFAVRPEGSVSTLKIQRTERGDSAVYLCASSLGDRFSYNEQFFGPGTRLTVL.

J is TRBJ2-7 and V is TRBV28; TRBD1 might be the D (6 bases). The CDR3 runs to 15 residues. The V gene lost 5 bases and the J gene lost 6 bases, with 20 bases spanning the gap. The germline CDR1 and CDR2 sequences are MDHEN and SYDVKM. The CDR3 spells CASSTPTGQYFEQYF. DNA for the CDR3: TGTGCCAGCAGTACACCTACAGGACAGTACTTCGAGCAGTACTTC.

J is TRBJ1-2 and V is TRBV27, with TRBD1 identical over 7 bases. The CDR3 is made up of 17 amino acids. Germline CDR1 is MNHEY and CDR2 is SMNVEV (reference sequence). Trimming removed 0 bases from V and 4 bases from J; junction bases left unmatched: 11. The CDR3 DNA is TGTGCCAGCAGTTTATCGAGGGCAGGGGGTTACTCCTATGGCTACACCTTC. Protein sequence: CASSLSRAGGYSYGYTF.

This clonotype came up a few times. CDR3 bases: TGCAGTGCGCAGACTAGCGGGAAATACGAGCAGTACTTC. Residues: CSAQTSGKYEQYF. V and J are TRBV20-1 and TRBJ2-7; 11 bases agree with TRBD2. The junction had 5 bases not matched to a gene; V was cut back by 6 bases and J by 4 bases. The CDR3 extends over 13 amino acids. CDR1 is DFQATT, CDR2 SNEGSKA, per germline (reference sequence).

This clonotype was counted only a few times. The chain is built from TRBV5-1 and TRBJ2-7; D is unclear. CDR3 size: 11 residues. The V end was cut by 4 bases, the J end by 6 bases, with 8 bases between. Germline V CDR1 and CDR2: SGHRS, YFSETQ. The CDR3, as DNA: TGCGCCAGCAGCGATGAGACCGAGCAGTACTTC. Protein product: CASSDETEQYF.